These T cell receptor beta chains were read from a single sample in a study of T cell responses to AZD1222 COVID-19 vaccine. Clones were read by immunoSEQ multiplex PCR, and TCRdb kept only the in-frame ones, dropping some. The table includes about 120,000 clones, 86% detected once. Specimen: peripheral blood, collected 28 days after the second AZD1222 dose. These receptors all come from an adult who received the AZD1222 COVID-19 vaccine. CDR3s include the opening cysteine and the closing phenylalanine or tryptophan. The order of the fields is CDR3 protein, CDR3 DNA, clone size, V gene, D gene, J gene. The D gene is left open where the match is weak. Some rows have no size entry. The others give once, few or many, or a class for an expanded clone.

cdr3_aa: CASHSGSGGQDEQFF
cdr3_nt: TGCGCCTCTCATTCGGGGAGCGGGGGCCAGGATGAGCAGTTCTTC
clone_size: NA
v_call: TRBV5-1
d_call: TRBD2
j_call: TRBJ2-1

cdr3_aa: CASRGQGPQHF
cdr3_nt: TGTGCCAGCAGGGGACAAGGCCCCCAGCATTTT
clone_size: NA
v_call: TRBV2
d_call: NA
j_call: TRBJ1-5

cdr3_aa: CASSHGGGEAFF
cdr3_nt: TGTGCCAGCAGCCACGGGGGGGGTGAAGCTTTCTTT
clone_size: NA
v_call: TRBV6-6
d_call: NA
j_call: TRBJ1-1

cdr3_aa: CASSDRGAGETQYF
cdr3_nt: TGTGCCAGCAGCGATAGGGGGGCCGGGGAGACCCAGTACTTC
clone_size: NA
v_call: TRBV7-8
d_call: NA
j_call: TRBJ2-5

cdr3_aa: CASSLGQDSGNTIYF
cdr3_nt: TGTGCCAGCAGCTTGGGACAGGACTCTGGAAACACCATATATTTT
clone_size: NA
v_call: TRBV5-8
d_call: NA
j_call: TRBJ1-3

cdr3_aa: CASSPTGEGQPQHF
cdr3_nt: TGTGCCAGCAGCCCGACAGGGGAAGGTCAGCCCCAGCATTTT
clone_size: NA
v_call: TRBV6-5
d_call: TRBD1
j_call: TRBJ1-5

cdr3_aa: CASSSTDGWHGYTF
cdr3_nt: TGTGCCAGTAGTTCTACTGACGGGTGGCACGGCTACACCTTC
clone_size: NA
v_call: TRBV19
d_call: NA
j_call: TRBJ1-2

cdr3_aa: CASSRAGTGGTGELFF
cdr3_nt: TGTGCCAGCAGCCGAGCCGGGACGGGGGGAACCGGGGAGCTGTTTTTT
clone_size: NA
v_call: TRBV3-1/TRBV3-2
d_call: TRBD2
j_call: TRBJ2-2

cdr3_aa: CATSRGQGEIRGYTF
cdr3_nt: TGTGCCACCAGCAGAGGACAGGGGGAAATACGTGGCTACACCTTC
clone_size: NA
v_call: TRBV15
d_call: TRBD1
j_call: TRBJ1-2

cdr3_aa: CAWSPRRNTIYF
cdr3_nt: TGTGCCTGGAGTCCCAGGAGGAACACCATATATTTT
clone_size: NA
v_call: TRBV30
d_call: NA
j_call: TRBJ1-3

cdr3_aa: CASSPEFATDIKNTEAFF
cdr3_nt: TGTGCCAGCTCACCAGAATTTGCAACCGATATCAAGAACACTGAAGCTTTCTTT
clone_size: NA
v_call: TRBV18
d_call: NA
j_call: TRBJ1-1

cdr3_aa: CASSTRWTGGTATEAFF
cdr3_nt: TGTGCCAGTAGTACTAGGTGGACAGGCGGGACGGCCACTGAAGCTTTCTTT
clone_size: NA
v_call: TRBV19
d_call: TRBD1
j_call: TRBJ1-1

cdr3_aa: CASSEDSYSNQPQHF
cdr3_nt: TGTGCCAGCAGCGAGGACAGTTATAGCAATCAGCCCCAGCATTTT
clone_size: NA
v_call: TRBV9
d_call: NA
j_call: TRBJ1-5

cdr3_aa: CASSESDTQYF
cdr3_nt: TGTGCCAGTAGTGAAAGCGATACGCAGTATTTT
clone_size: NA
v_call: TRBV19
d_call: NA
j_call: TRBJ2-3

cdr3_aa: CAWTRDRDWQYF
cdr3_nt: TGTGCCTGGACTCGGGACCGAGATTGGCAGTATTTT
clone_size: NA
v_call: TRBV30
d_call: NA
j_call: TRBJ2-3

cdr3_aa: CASSPLAGELFF
cdr3_nt: TGTGCCAGCAGCCCATTAGCGGGGGAGCTGTTTTTT
clone_size: NA
v_call: TRBV7-9
d_call: NA
j_call: TRBJ2-2

cdr3_aa: CASSYFTGGEVYEQYF
cdr3_nt: TGTGCCAGCAGTTATTTTACAGGGGGCGAGGTCTACGAGCAGTACTTC
clone_size: NA
v_call: TRBV6-4
d_call: TRBD1
j_call: TRBJ2-7

cdr3_aa: CASSQTENTEAFF
cdr3_nt: TGTGCCAGCAGCCAGACAGAGAACACTGAAGCTTTCTTT
clone_size: large
v_call: TRBV4-2
d_call: NA
j_call: TRBJ1-1

cdr3_aa: CASSRGQGGNQPQHF
cdr3_nt: TGTGCCAGCAGCCGTGGACAGGGGGGAAATCAGCCCCAGCATTTT
clone_size: NA
v_call: TRBV6-5
d_call: TRBD1
j_call: TRBJ1-5

cdr3_aa: CASSSIRNSGNTIYF
cdr3_nt: TGTGCCAGCAGTTCAATTCGAAACTCTGGAAACACCATATATTTT
clone_size: once
v_call: TRBV6-5
d_call: NA
j_call: TRBJ1-3

cdr3_aa: CASSSNSGPQETQYF
cdr3_nt: TGTGCCAGCAGCTCCAATAGCGGGCCCCAAGAGACCCAGTACTTC
clone_size: once
v_call: TRBV7-8
d_call: TRBD2
j_call: TRBJ2-5

cdr3_aa: CSAQKYNTEAFF
cdr3_nt: TGCAGCGCCCAGAAGTACAACACTGAAGCTTTCTTT
clone_size: NA
v_call: TRBV29-1
d_call: NA
j_call: TRBJ1-1

cdr3_aa: CASSDGTVSYNEQFF
cdr3_nt: TGTGCCAGCAGTGACGGGACCGTATCCTACAATGAGCAGTTCTTC
clone_size: NA
v_call: TRBV6-4
d_call: NA
j_call: TRBJ2-1

cdr3_aa: CASSPNRGSHYGYTF
cdr3_nt: TGTGCCAGCAGCCCGAACAGGGGTTCTCACTATGGCTACACCTTC
clone_size: NA
v_call: TRBV5-8
d_call: TRBD1
j_call: TRBJ1-2

cdr3_aa: CASSAGALGDTQYF
cdr3_nt: TGTGCCAGCAGCGCCGGGGCCTTGGGAGATACGCAGTATTTT
clone_size: NA
v_call: TRBV9
d_call: NA
j_call: TRBJ2-3

cdr3_aa: CASSFTPYGYTF
cdr3_nt: TGTGCCAGCAGCTTTACTCCCTATGGCTACACCTTC
clone_size: NA
v_call: TRBV5-6
d_call: NA
j_call: TRBJ1-2

cdr3_aa: CATSKGFSNQPQHF
cdr3_nt: TGTGCCACCAGCAAAGGGTTTAGCAATCAGCCCCAGCATTTT
clone_size: NA
v_call: TRBV15
d_call: NA
j_call: TRBJ1-5

cdr3_aa: CASSLVGQVASPQHF
cdr3_nt: TGTGCCAGCAGCTTAGTTGGACAGGTCGCGTCGCCCCAGCATTTT
clone_size: NA
v_call: TRBV7-2
d_call: TRBD1
j_call: TRBJ1-5

cdr3_aa: CASSVRWGWSYNEQFF
cdr3_nt: TGTGCCAGTAGTGTTCGATGGGGATGGTCCTACAATGAGCAGTTCTTC
clone_size: once
v_call: TRBV19
d_call: NA
j_call: TRBJ2-1

cdr3_aa: CASSQGQSTGELFF
cdr3_nt: TGTGCCAGCAGCCAAGGACAGAGCACCGGGGAGCTGTTTTTT
clone_size: NA
v_call: TRBV3-1/TRBV3-2
d_call: NA
j_call: TRBJ2-2

cdr3_aa: CASSRGLETDTQYF
cdr3_nt: TGTGCCAGCAGCCGGGGACTGGAGACAGATACGCAGTATTTT
clone_size: NA
v_call: TRBV7-3
d_call: NA
j_call: TRBJ2-3

cdr3_aa: CASSLLPGNGETYNEQFF
cdr3_nt: TGTGCCAGCAGTCTTCTCCCCGGGAACGGGGAAACCTACAATGAGCAGTTCTTC
clone_size: NA
v_call: TRBV6-7
d_call: NA
j_call: TRBJ2-1

cdr3_aa: CAISGSGMNTEAFF
cdr3_nt: TGTGCCATCAGTGGCTCCGGCATGAACACTGAAGCTTTCTTT
clone_size: few
v_call: TRBV10-3
d_call: NA
j_call: TRBJ1-1

cdr3_aa: CASSQPKDRINSPLHF
cdr3_nt: TGTGCCAGCAGTCAACCGAAGGACAGGATTAATTCACCCCTCCACTTT
clone_size: NA
v_call: TRBV11-3
d_call: TRBD1
j_call: TRBJ1-6

cdr3_aa: CASSRSGGTNYEQYF
cdr3_nt: TGTGCCAGCAGCCGTAGCGGGGGGACTAACTACGAGCAGTACTTC
clone_size: NA
v_call: TRBV9
d_call: TRBD2
j_call: TRBJ2-7

cdr3_aa: CASSPPDRVGYEQYF
cdr3_nt: TGTGCCAGCTCACCACCGGACAGGGTCGGCTACGAGCAGTACTTC
clone_size: NA
v_call: TRBV18
d_call: TRBD1
j_call: TRBJ2-7

cdr3_aa: CAISESTSGGYEQYF
cdr3_nt: TGTGCCATCAGTGAGTCAACTAGCGGGGGCTACGAGCAGTACTTC
clone_size: NA
v_call: TRBV10-3
d_call: TRBD2
j_call: TRBJ2-7

cdr3_aa: CASSLDSFTEAFF
cdr3_nt: TGTGCCAGCAGCTTGGACAGTTTCACTGAAGCTTTCTTT
clone_size: NA
v_call: TRBV5-4
d_call: NA
j_call: TRBJ1-1

cdr3_aa: CASSLLTGGNSPLHF
cdr3_nt: TGTGCCAGCAGCTTACTGACAGGGGGTAATTCACCCCTCCACTTT
clone_size: few
v_call: TRBV11-2
d_call: TRBD1
j_call: TRBJ1-6

cdr3_aa: CASRKQGNYGYTF
cdr3_nt: TGTGCCAGCAGAAAACAGGGGAACTATGGCTACACCTTC
clone_size: NA
v_call: TRBV11-2
d_call: TRBD1
j_call: TRBJ1-2

cdr3_aa: CASSLGLEYGYTF
cdr3_nt: TGTGCCAGCAGCTTGGGGTTGGAGTATGGCTACACCTTC
clone_size: NA
v_call: TRBV5-4
d_call: NA
j_call: TRBJ1-2

cdr3_aa: CASSPPRPGEETQYF
cdr3_nt: TGTGCCAGCTCACCACCGAGGCCAGGGGAGGAGACCCAGTACTTC
clone_size: NA
v_call: TRBV18
d_call: NA
j_call: TRBJ2-5

cdr3_aa: CASTPGGLASPLHF
cdr3_nt: TGTGCCAGCACCCCCGGAGGGTTGGCCTCACCCCTCCACTTT
clone_size: NA
v_call: TRBV6-5
d_call: NA
j_call: TRBJ1-6

cdr3_aa: CATSREARTAYGYTF
cdr3_nt: TGTGCCACCAGCAGAGAGGCGAGGACAGCCTATGGCTACACCTTC
clone_size: NA
v_call: TRBV15
d_call: NA
j_call: TRBJ1-2

cdr3_aa: CAWSGGVNTEAFF
cdr3_nt: TGTGCCTGGAGCGGAGGTGTGAACACTGAAGCTTTCTTT
clone_size: NA
v_call: TRBV30
d_call: NA
j_call: TRBJ1-1

cdr3_aa: CASRLTGTDTQYF
cdr3_nt: TGTGCCAGCAGGCTAACGGGCACAGATACGCAGTATTTT
clone_size: NA
v_call: TRBV27
d_call: NA
j_call: TRBJ2-3

cdr3_aa: CAWSARQGARALPYEQYF
cdr3_nt: TGTGCCTGGAGTGCAAGACAGGGGGCCCGGGCCCTTCCCTACGAGCAGTACTTC
clone_size: NA
v_call: TRBV30
d_call: TRBD1
j_call: TRBJ2-7

cdr3_aa: CASSFHNQPQHF
cdr3_nt: TGTGCCAGCAGTTTTCATAATCAGCCCCAGCATTTT
clone_size: NA
v_call: TRBV12-3/TRBV12-4
d_call: NA
j_call: TRBJ1-5

cdr3_aa: CASSIGTSGRTYEQYF
cdr3_nt: TGCGCCAGCAGCATAGGGACTAGCGGACGTACCTACGAGCAGTACTTC
clone_size: NA
v_call: TRBV5-1
d_call: TRBD2
j_call: TRBJ2-7